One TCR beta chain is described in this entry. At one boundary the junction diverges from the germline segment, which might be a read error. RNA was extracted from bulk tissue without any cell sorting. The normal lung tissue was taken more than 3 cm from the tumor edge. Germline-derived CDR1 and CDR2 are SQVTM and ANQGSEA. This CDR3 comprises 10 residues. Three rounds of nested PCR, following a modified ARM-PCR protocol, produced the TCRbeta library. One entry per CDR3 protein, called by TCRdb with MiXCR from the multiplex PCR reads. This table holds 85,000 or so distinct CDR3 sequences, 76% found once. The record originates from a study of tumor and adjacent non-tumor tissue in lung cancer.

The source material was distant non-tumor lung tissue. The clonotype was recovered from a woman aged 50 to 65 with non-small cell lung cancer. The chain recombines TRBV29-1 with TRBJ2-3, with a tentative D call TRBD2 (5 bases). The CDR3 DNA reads TGTAGCGTTGATGCCCCTATGCAGTATTTT. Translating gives CSVDAPMQYF.